This T cell receptor beta chain appears in the sequencing data of a study of sequential checkpoint blockade in melanoma. Whole-study results and caveats: Pretreatment TIL clonality tracked with response in the nivolumab-first arm.

Treatment of the sample: randomized to nivolumab then ipilimumab (arm A) or the reverse (arm B). None of the patients previously received DNA-damaging chemotherapy. Clones were read by immunoSEQ multiplex PCR, and TCRdb kept only the in-frame ones, dropping some. Of nearly 2,500 clones listed, just under 15% are singletons. This CDR3 is built from 16 residues. V shed 0 bases and J 0 bases; nucleotides not matched to a gene: 4. The germline CDR1 and CDR2 sequences are SGHRS and YFSETQ. A word on this clone: What it binds is not known.

This clonotype originated in a human donor with melanoma. The chain employs TRBV5-1 and TRBJ2-3, with 7 nucleotides matching TRBD2. Here the sequenced sample was tumor tissue (inferred from file names), taken from a patient given nivolumab and ipilimumab in sequence. The CDR3 DNA sequence: TGCGCCAGCAGCTTGGGAGCGGGGCCTAGCACAGATACGCAGTATTTT. Protein product: CASSLGAGPSTDTQYF. The entire variable domain, with the rest obtained from reference TRBV5-1 and TRBJ2-3, is as follows: KAGVTQTPRYLIKTRGQQVTLSCSPISGHRSVSWYQQTPGQGLQFLFEYFSETQRNKGNFPGRFSGRQFSNSRSEMNVSTLELGDSALYLCASSLGAGPSTDTQYFGPGTRLTVL.